One and the same sample provided the 24 T cell receptor beta chains below, sequenced in a study of cytomegalovirus exposure and HLA in healthy donors. The PCR made use of 60 Vbeta and 13 Jbeta primers. Clones were sequenced by immunoSEQ multiplex PCR, and TCRdb holds only the in-frame ones, with some missing. The sample comprises 120,000 to 150,000 clones, around three quarters of which are singletons, and more than 10% rests with the top ten. The source material was PBMCs. Receptors originate from a man aged 35-49 years in good health and CMV-seropositive.

Notes on this clone: The same CDR3 can be traced to other DNA sequences in this sample. The gene calls are TRBV4-2 and TRBJ1-4; D not certain. In germline, CDR1 is LGHNA, CDR2 YNFKEQ. V was clipped by 1 base and J by 5 bases, with 20 bases between them. The CDR3 contains 18 residues. CDR3 loop: CASSQVVAKGSQNEKLFF. The CDR3 coding sequence is TGTGCCAGCAGCCAAGTAGTAGCTAAAGGCTCTCAGAATGAAAAACTGTTTTTT.

A remark on this clone: Compared with germline, one end of the junction differs, possibly owing to a read error. The chain has TRBV5-1 and TRBJ1-3; tentatively, D is TRBD1 (5 bases). Germline loops: CDR1 SGHRS, CDR2 YFSETQ. CDR3 length equals 14 residues. The CDR3 nucleotides read TGCGCCGGCAGCCAGGGTGGGCCTGGAAACACCATATATTTT. Residues: CAGSQGGPGNTIYF. Using reference TRBV5-1 and TRBJ1-3 for the parts outside the CDR3, the full variable domain is KAGVTQTPRYLIKTRGQQVTLSCSPISGHRSVSWYQQTPGQGLQFLFEYFSETQRNKGNFPGRFSGRQFSNSRSEMNVSTLELGDSALYLCAGSQGGPGNTIYFGEGSWLTVV.

The chain has TRBV11-2 and TRBJ2-3; TRBD1 matches 8 bases. Per the germline V gene, CDR1 is SGHAT and CDR2 is FQNNGV. The V gene end was trimmed by 4 bases and the J gene end by 2 bases; junction bases not matched to a gene: 8. CDR3 size: 16 residues. CDR3 loop: CASSSRTGTYTDTQYF. The CDR3 nucleotides read TGTGCCAGCAGCTCACGGACAGGGACCTACACAGATACGCAGTATTTT.

The chain employs TRBV6-1 and TRBJ1-3; possibly TRBD1 for D (5 bases). Germline loops: CDR1 MNHNS, CDR2 SASEGT. Trimming shortened V by 7 bases and J by 0 bases, and 13 bases separated the two germline ends. This CDR3 is 15 amino acids long. This chain's CDR3 is CASKTDRNSGNTIYF. Written as DNA, the CDR3 is TGTGCCAGCAAAACCGACAGAAACTCTGGAAACACCATATATTTT.

The chain has TRBV7-3 and TRBJ2-7, with 9 bases that match TRBD2. Germline loops: CDR1 SGHTA, CDR2 FQGTGA. V lost 5 bases to trimming and J lost 2 bases; unmatched junction nucleotides: 10. This CDR3 has 16 residues. The CDR3 sequence: CASSPSALAGTYEQYF. The CDR3 DNA is TGTGCCAGCAGCCCGTCCGCTCTAGCGGGGACCTACGAGCAGTACTTC.

This chain connects TRBV18 to TRBJ2-2; tentatively, D is TRBD1 (6 bases). The CDR3 length is 15 residues. V lost 3 bases and J lost 7, with 15 bases in between. CDR1 and CDR2 (germline): KGHSH, LQKENI. CDR3 sequence reads: CASSPGPSGDGELFF. As DNA, the CDR3 is TGTGCCAGCTCACCGGGACCCTCAGGGGACGGGGAGCTGTTTTTT.

The chain carries TRBV18 and TRBJ1-4; no firm D call. Germline V CDR1 and CDR2: KGHSH, LQKENI. Trimming pared 3 bases from V and 2 bases from J, leaving 7 bases between. The CDR3 runs 14 residues. CDR3 amino acids: CASSPWATNEKLFF. In nucleotides, the CDR3 is TGTGCCAGCTCACCCTGGGCGACTAATGAAAAACTGTTTTTT.

The gene calls are TRBV6-4 and TRBJ2-3; no reliable D call. Trimming stripped 0 bases from V and 3 bases from J, with 7 bases between. The CDR3 contains 14 residues. Germline CDR1 MRHNA, CDR2 SNTAGT. CDR3 in amino acids: CASSDSGGTDTQYF. The CDR3 coding sequence is TGTGCCAGCAGTGACTCTGGCGGAACAGATACGCAGTATTTT.

This clone appeared a single time. The chain combines TRBV7-9 with TRBJ1-4; perhaps TRBD1 as D (6 bases). From germline, CDR1 is SEHNR and CDR2 FQNEAQ (reference sequence). The CDR3 has 15 amino acids. Trimming left V 5 bases short and J 5 bases short, with 15 bases between. The CDR3 DNA reads TGTGCCAGCAGCGCGGCCGGGACATTGAATGAAAAACTGTTTTTT. Translation gives CASSAAGTLNEKLFF.

V is TRBV7-9 and J is TRBJ2-1; D is possibly TRBD1 (6 bases). The CDR3 length is 13 residues. In germline, CDR1 is SEHNR, CDR2 FQNEAQ (reference sequence). V was cut by 6 bases and J by 7 bases, with 13 bases left in between. The CDR3 spells CASSHSGTNEQFF. DNA of the CDR3: TGTGCCAGCAGTCATAGTGGGACAAATGAGCAGTTCTTC. The variable domain in full, with the rest retrieved from reference TRBV7-9 and TRBJ2-1, is DTGVSQNPRHKITKRGQNVTFRCDPISEHNRLYWYRQTLGQGPEFLTYFQNEAQLEKSRLLSDRFSAERPKGSFSTLEIQRTEQGDSAMYLCASSHSGTNEQFFGPGTRLTVL.

DNA for the CDR3: TGTGCCAGCAGCGCACCCCGGGCGGGGACGAGCTCCTACGAGCAGTACTTC. Its protein is CASSAPRAGTSSYEQYF. This chain uses TRBV7-9 with TRBJ2-5; D is possibly TRBD2 (6 bases). The end of the DNA is better explained by TRBJ2-7, so the J call may be wrong. The CDR3 runs 17 residues. Germline V lookup: CDR1 SEHNR, CDR2 FQNEAQ (reference sequence).

The chain combines TRBV5-1 with TRBJ1-4; 9 nucleotides match TRBD1. Germline V gives CDR1 SGHRS, CDR2 YFSETQ. The CDR3 consists of 17 residues. After removal of 4 bases from V and 0 bases from J, the junction contained 7 bases not matched to a gene. In DNA form, the CDR3 reads TGCGCCAGCAGCCCGGGACAGGGATCAACAACTAATGAAAAACTGTTTTTT. It is translated as CASSPGQGSTTNEKLFF.

The chain has TRBV28 and TRBJ2-5; TRBD2 is a possible D gene (5 bases). V shed 7 bases and J shed 1 base, with 13 bases lying between them. The CDR3 spans 14 residues. From germline, CDR1 is MDHEN and CDR2 SYDVKM. The CDR3: CASIGGWLQETQYF. The CDR3 coding sequence is TGTGCCAGCATCGGCGGGTGGCTCCAAGAGACCCAGTACTTC.

CDR3 region: CASRQEQGILYNEQFF. CDR3 nucleotides: TGTGCAAGTCGCCAAGAACAGGGGATTCTCTACAATGAGCAGTTCTTC. The chain couples TRBV12-2 to TRBJ2-1; no check of the table's D call, TRBD1, against the DNA was made. TRBV12-2 is reported as a pseudogene. CDR3 length: 16 amino acids.

V and J are TRBV2 and TRBJ2-3, with a possible D match to TRBD2 (5 bases). From germline, CDR1 is SNHLY and CDR2 FYNNEI. Trimming took off 2 bases at V and 0 bases at J, with 15 bases between the two ends. The CDR3 contains 17 residues. The CDR3 loop is CASSERRSGPSTDTQYF. In nucleotides, the CDR3 is TGTGCCAGCAGTGAAAGGAGGAGCGGTCCTAGCACAGATACGCAGTATTTT.

The sample holds a few counts of this clone. The chain recombines TRBV11-3 with TRBJ2-1; TRBD1 aligns across 10 bases. The CDR3 runs 13 residues. V lost 6 bases to trimming and J lost 8 bases; unmatched junction nucleotides: 4. In germline, CDR1 is SGHNT, CDR2 YENEEA. The CDR3, as DNA: TGTGCCAGCAGTCCAGGACAGGGGGATGAGCAGTTCTTC. Protein sequence: CASSPGQGDEQFF.

This clone was picked up a small number of times. The chain links TRBV5-1 to TRBJ2-5; D is ambiguous. The germline CDR1 and CDR2 sequences are SGHRS and YFSETQ. The CDR3 runs 12 residues. V dropped 5 bases and J dropped 2 bases, with 7 bases sitting between them. CDR3 amino acids: CASRADQETQYF. CDR3 DNA: TGCGCCAGCAGGGCAGATCAAGAGACCCAGTACTTC.

J is TRBJ2-3 and V is TRBV7-6, with 7 bases aligning to TRBD2. This CDR3 contains 15 residues. Germline-derived CDR1 and CDR2 are SGHVS and FNYEAQ. J lost 2 bases, V lost 5 bases, and 7 bases had no gene match. CDR3 nucleotides: TGTGCCAGCAGCCTAGGGACTATTGCCACAGATACGCAGTATTTT. Translating it yields CASSLGTIATDTQYF.

The chain joins TRBV5-1 to TRBJ2-5; D is undetermined. The end of the DNA aligns better with TRBJ2-7, so the J call may be wrong. Per germline, CDR1 SGHRS and CDR2 YFSETQ. The CDR3 runs to 14 residues. The CDR3 reads CASSFLGYINEQYF. CDR3 in DNA: TGCGCCAGCAGCTTCCTCGGGTACATCAACGAGCAGTACTTC.

V gene TRBV6-1 combines with J gene TRBJ1-1, with TRBD1 matching over 10 bases. The CDR3 is 13 amino acids. Germline V CDR1 and CDR2: MNHNS, SASEGT. V trimming: 6 bases; J trimming: 4 bases; junction bases outside the gene matches: 2. The CDR3, as DNA: TGTGCCAGCAGAGGACAGGGGGGCACTGAAGCTTTCTTT. It specifies CASRGQGGTEAFF.

The J gene is TRBJ2-7, the V gene TRBV5-5, with D perhaps matching TRBD2 (6 bases). Trimming took 0 bases from V and 2 from J, leaving 9 bases between them. The germline CDR1 and CDR2 sequences are SGHKS and YYEKEE (reference sequence). There are 14 residues in the CDR3. The CDR3 nucleotides read TGTGCCAGCAGCTTGGCGGGACTCGCCTACGAGCAGTACTTC. Protein sequence: CASSLAGLAYEQYF.

This clone was found a few times. The chain carries TRBV28 and TRBJ1-1; 7 bases are a match to TRBD1. V gave up 5 bases and J gave up 3 bases; unmatched junction bases: 9. Germline CDR1 and CDR2: MDHEN and SYDVKM. This CDR3 spans 15 amino acids. CDR3 nucleotide sequence: TGTGCCAGCAGTCCTCCATCTCAGGGGGACACTGAAGCTTTCTTT. It encodes CASSPPSQGDTEAFF.

The rearrangement uses TRBV27 and TRBJ2-3, with D perhaps matching TRBD1 (5 bases). Germline CDR1 and CDR2: MNHEY and SMNVEV (reference sequence). The V end lost 3 bases, the J end lost 2 bases, and 15 bases lay between the germline ends. The CDR3 covers 16 residues. This CDR3 reads CASSFGQGSFTDTQYF. CDR3 coding DNA: TGTGCCAGCAGTTTTGGGCAGGGATCTTTCACAGATACGCAGTATTTT.

This clone came up once. This sample includes further DNA sequences coding for the same CDR3. The chain employs TRBV28 and TRBJ2-7; 9 bases map to TRBD1. V lost 10 bases to trimming and J lost 3 bases; unmatched junction nucleotides: 13. Germline CDR1 MDHEN, CDR2 SYDVKM. The CDR3 sequence is 15 residues long. The CDR3 loop is CATTSGTGLNYEQYF. The CDR3, as DNA: TGTGCCACCACTTCCGGGACAGGGCTAAACTACGAGCAGTACTTC. Complete variable domain (other parts from reference TRBV28 and TRBJ2-7): DVKVTQSSRYLVKRTGEKVFLECVQDMDHENMFWYRQDPGLGLRLIYFSYDVKMKEKGDIPEGYSVSREKKERFSLILESASTNQTSMYLCATTSGTGLNYEQYFGPGTRLTVT.